This T cell receptor (beta chain) appears in the sequencing data of a study of T cell responses to AZD1222 COVID-19 vaccine. Study-level points and caveats: White British donors predominated, females outnumbered males, and clonal diversity was possibly underestimated.

Analysis merged second doses at about 4 or about 12 weeks. Some clones are missing from TCRdb's copy, which holds only in-frame ones; the method was immunoSEQ multiplex PCR. Among more than 70,000 clones listed, 85% to 90% were seen once. V was clipped by 5 bases and J by 0 bases, with 16 bases between them. Germline V gives CDR1 SEHNR, CDR2 FQNEAQ (reference sequence). This CDR3 has 16 residues. Of note for this clone: Its antigen remains unidentified.

The specimen comprised peripheral blood, sampled 28 days after the second AZD1222 dose. This TCR derives from an adult who received the AZD1222 COVID-19 vaccine. The chain uses TRBV7-9 and TRBJ1-1, with D hard to call. CDR3 bases: TGTGCCAGCAGCACAAGCCAGGCTTTCATGAACACTGAAGCTTTCTTT. It translates to CASSTSQAFMNTEAFF. Drawing the rest from reference TRBV7-9 and TRBJ1-1, the complete variable domain is DTGVSQNPRHKITKRGQNVTFRCDPISEHNRLYWYRQTLGQGPEFLTYFQNEAQLEKSRLLSDRFSAERPKGSFSTLEIQRTEQGDSAMYLCASSTSQAFMNTEAFFGQGTRLTVV.